This T cell receptor beta chain was obtained from a study of blood T cells in healthy people across ages. A second PCR, run for roughly 7 to 12 cycles, used a sample-barcoded 5' primer plus a J-beta primer mix. TCRdb recomputed calls from the 5' RACE reads with MiXCR, one row per CDR3 protein. The sample includes hundreds of thousands of distinct CDR3 sequences, approximately 43% of them seen just once. The CDR3 runs 16 residues. Trimming took 2 bases from V and 1 from J; bases not matched to a gene: 3. Germline V lookup: CDR1 SGHRS, CDR2 YFSETQ. The chain uses TRBV5-1 and TRBJ2-3; TRBD2 matches 11 bases. Sequencing was performed on blood. This TCR came from a woman aged 60-70 years in good health. CDR3 amino acids: CASSFETSGGTDTQYF. The DNA of the CDR3 is TGCGCCAGCAGCTTCGAGACTAGCGGGGGCACAGATACGCAGTATTTT.